Each of the 18 T cell receptor beta chains below was sequenced from the same sample in a study of post-analysis software for immune sequencing data. Study results and limitations: About five TRBV segments were more frequent in patients than controls; TRBV5-6, TRBV5-1 and TRBV20-1 belonged to this group.

The antigens these receptors bind are not known. Prepared libraries of TCR beta cDNA carried unique molecular identifiers. TCRdb ran MiXCR on the PCR reads and lists one entry per CDR3 protein. The sample has fewer than 700,000 distinct CDR3 sequences, roughly 47% seen once; the top ten hold approximately 1.7%. The sample consisted of blood. These receptor sequences come from a girl aged 10 to 17 with multiple sclerosis.

For this clonotype: Compared with germline, one end of the junction differs, possibly owing to a read error. This rearrangement joins TRBV5-1 to TRBJ2-3; 8 bases are a match to TRBD1. The CDR3 runs to 16 residues. Germline CDR1 is SGHRS and CDR2 is YFSETQ. As DNA, the CDR3 is TGCGCCGGCAGCCTGCAGACAGGGGTTAGCACAGATACGCAGTATTTT. Its translation: CAGSLQTGVSTDTQYF.

The chain recombines TRBV7-2 with TRBJ2-1, with TRBD2 matching over 10 bases. V was pared by 3 bases and J by 5 bases, with 4 bases of the junction left unmatched. The CDR3 covers 15 residues. Germline loops: CDR1 SGHTA, CDR2 FQGNSA. The CDR3: CASSFASGGNNEQFF. The CDR3 nucleotides are TGTGCCAGCAGCTTCGCTAGCGGGGGCAACAATGAGCAGTTCTTC.

V is TRBV2 and J is TRBJ2-7; a weak D match, TRBD2 (5 bases). Trimming stripped 4 bases from V and 3 bases from J, with 16 bases between. Looked up from germline, CDR1 is SNHLY and CDR2 is FYNNEI. This CDR3 is built from 15 residues. In DNA, the CDR3 is TGTGCCAGCAGTGCCAGACGAGGGCATGGCTACGAGCAGTACTTC. This encodes CASSARRGHGYEQYF. Combining the CDR3 with reference TRBV2 and TRBJ2-7 gives the whole variable domain EPEVTQTPSHQVTQMGQEVILRCVPISNHLYFYWYRQILGQKVEFLVSFYNNEISEKSEIFDDQFSVERPDGSNFTLKIRSTKLEDSAMYFCASSARRGHGYEQYFGPGTRLTVT.

V usage is TRBV5-1 and J usage is TRBJ2-7; TRBD1 agrees at 11 bases. The CDR3 is 15 amino acids. V was pared by 4 bases and J by 4 bases, with 7 bases of the junction left unmatched. CDR1 and CDR2 from the germline V gene are SGHRS and YFSETQ. CDR3 sequence reads: CASSTIGQGAYEQYF. The CDR3 bases are TGCGCCAGCAGCACCATTGGACAGGGGGCATACGAGCAGTACTTC.

The V call is TRBV4-1, the J call TRBJ1-2; unclear D gene. Deletions cut 5 bases from V and 0 bases from J, with 16 bases between. The germline CDR1 and CDR2 sequences are MGHRA and YSYEKL. This CDR3 has 16 residues. CDR3 DNA: TGCGCCAGCAGCTCACGAGAGAGGAAAGCTAACTATGGCTACACCTTC. Translation: CASSSRERKANYGYTF.

This clonotype was found a few times. The J gene is TRBJ1-2, the V gene TRBV5-1; 11 bases line up with TRBD1. The CDR3 covers 17 residues. Germline CDR1 SGHRS, CDR2 YFSETQ. Trimming removed 4 bases from V and 5 bases from J; junction bases left unmatched: 13. The CDR3 sequence is CASSQDPGTGGYYGYTF. CDR3 coding DNA: TGCGCCAGCAGCCAGGACCCTGGGACAGGGGGATATTATGGCTACACCTTC.

Only a few counts were recorded for this clonotype. J is TRBJ2-5 and V is TRBV5-1, with 7 bases identical to TRBD2. The junction had 13 bases not matched to a gene; V was cut back by 3 bases and J by 11 bases. The CDR3 contains 14 residues. Germline V gives CDR1 SGHRS, CDR2 YFSETQ. CDR3 sequence (DNA): TGCGCCAGCAGCTCTTTCGGACTAGACAATGAGCAGTACTTC. It yields the protein CASSSFGLDNEQYF.

Only a few counts were recorded for this clonotype. V is TRBV25-1 and J is TRBJ2-5, with 11 bases aligning to TRBD2. The trim removed 6 bases at V and 0 bases at J, leaving 3 bases unmatched. Germline assignment: CDR1 MGHDK and CDR2 SYGVNS. The CDR3 covers 15 residues. Here the CDR3 reads CASSGTSGDQETQYF. The CDR3 DNA is TGTGCCAGCAGCGGGACTAGCGGAGACCAAGAGACCCAGTACTTC.

This clonotype has a count of ten or more. The gene calls are TRBV12-3 or TRBV12-4 and TRBJ2-6; D is tentatively TRBD1 or TRBD2 (5 bases each). V was clipped by 9 bases and J by 2 bases, with 8 bases between them. There are 13 residues in the CDR3. Written as DNA, the CDR3 is TGTGCCAGTCGGGGCGCTGGGGCCAACGTCCTGACTTTC. As protein: CASRGAGANVLTF.

This clonotype was detected only a few times. The V call is TRBV10-3, the J call TRBJ2-5; D uncertain. V was clipped by 2 bases and J by 0 bases, with 7 bases between them. The V gene's germline CDR1 is ENHRY and CDR2 SYGVKD. This CDR3 spans 14 amino acids. For the CDR3, the DNA is TGTGCCATCAGTGAGGCAGAATACCAAGAGACCCAGTACTTC. This encodes CAISEAEYQETQYF.

The rearrangement links TRBV4-1 to TRBJ2-7; 10 nucleotides agree with TRBD2. CDR3 size: 15 residues. Germline assignment: CDR1 MGHRA and CDR2 YSYEKL. V shed 4 bases and J 4 bases; nucleotides not matched to a gene: 7. CDR3 sequence (DNA): TGCGCCAGCAGCCCTTACGCTAGCGGGAGATACGAGCAGTACTTC. The encoded protein is CASSPYASGRYEQYF.

The genes are TRBV20-1 and TRBJ1-1; possible D gene TRBD1, 6 bases. The CDR3 runs to 15 residues. Trimming removed 0 bases at V and 1 base at J, with 12 bases between. Germline V gene data show CDR1 as DFQATT and CDR2 as SNEGSKA (reference sequence). The CDR3 loop is CSARDNARGNTEAFF. The CDR3 DNA follows: TGCAGTGCTAGAGATAACGCCAGGGGGAACACTGAAGCTTTCTTT.

The rearrangement links TRBV5-1 to TRBJ2-7; D gene unclear. Germline values: CDR1 SGHRS, CDR2 YFSETQ. This CDR3 has 15 amino acids. Trimming left V 4 bases short and J 0 bases short, with 14 bases between. The CDR3 DNA reads TGCGCCAGCAGCACTGGACCGATCGACTCCTACGAGCAGTACTTC. Its protein is CASSTGPIDSYEQYF.

CDR3 bases: TGTGCCAGCAGTTTAGGTAGTGGCGAAGAGACCCAGTACTTC. Encoded protein: CASSLGSGEETQYF. V is TRBV12-3 or TRBV12-4 and J is TRBJ2-5; D is undetermined. CDR3 length equals 14 residues. V lost 1 base and J lost 3, with 9 bases in between.

V and J are TRBV12-3 or TRBV12-4 and TRBJ1-6, with 8 bases aligning to TRBD1. CDR3 length equals 16 residues. V shed 6 bases and J 0 bases; nucleotides not matched to a gene: 4. As DNA, the CDR3 is TGTGCCAGCAGGCATACAGGGGGCTCCTATAATTCACCCCTCCACTTT. Translating it yields CASRHTGGSYNSPLHF.

The rearrangement links TRBV29-1 to TRBJ2-3; no clear D. The V and J ends lost 8 bases and 2 bases respectively, with 14 bases between them. The CDR3 loop spans 13 amino acids. Germline loops: CDR1 SQVTM, CDR2 ANQGSEA. The CDR3 here is CSTRVANTDTQYF. CDR3 DNA: TGCAGCACCCGAGTGGCGAACACAGATACGCAGTATTTT.

The chain combines TRBV6-5 with TRBJ2-3, with 10 bases that match TRBD1. Germline loops: CDR1 MNHEY, CDR2 SVGAGI. The length of the CDR3 is 16 residues. V lost 7 bases and J lost 3; bases outside the gene matches: 10. In nucleotides, the CDR3 is TGTGCCAGCAAAACAACCGGGACAGGGGTGACAGATACGCAGTATTTT. It encodes CASKTTGTGVTDTQYF.

V and J are TRBV5-1 and TRBJ2-5; 11 bases line up with TRBD2. Gene TRBJ2-7 matches the end of the DNA better, so the J call may be wrong. Germline CDR1 is SGHRS and CDR2 is YFSETQ. CDR3 length: 16 amino acids. The DNA of the CDR3 is TGCGCCAGCAGCTTGGGTAGCGGGGGGGCCAGTGACGAGCAGTACTTC. Translating gives CASSLGSGGASDEQYF.